These 15 T cell receptor beta chains share one sample of origin, sequenced in a study of T-cell reconstitution after alpha-beta-depleted transplantation in children (dated by TCRdb to 2015 to 2016). Overall results and qualifications from the work: About two months after transplant, the apparently early recovery of alphabetaT-cell counts reportedly depended on just several hundred clones that had expanded rapidly and came from non-depleted graft cells.

The method behind the library was PCR. The listed sequencing device is Illumina HiSeq 2500. TCR library preparation used molecular barcoding, with unique molecular identifiers applied to normalize quantification of the TCRbeta repertoire. The raw public data were reprocessed by TCRdb itself: fastp quality trimming at Q25, MiXCR clonotype calling, in-frame beta chains only. Every entry covers one CDR3 protein and lists the most common genes and DNA from its rows. In this sample the table shows about 32,000 distinct CDR3 sequences, 5% to 7.5% of which occur a single time. The top ten clonotypes cover roughly a quarter of the sample. This sample's time point label indicates: day 60 (about 2 months) after transplantation. In light of the paper, this sample's treatment or condition label describes: allogeneic hematopoietic cell transplantation with graft depleted of TCRalphabeta T cells and CD19 B cells.

These receptors' antigens are unknown. Sequencing was performed on peripheral blood, taken 60 days after TCRalphabeta/CD19-depleted stem cell transplant. These TCRs come from a child less than two years old who had a stem cell transplant for acute myeloid leukemia, so the T cells may come from the graft donor.

This clonotype was seen many times. The rearrangement uses TRBV6-2 or TRBV6-3 and TRBJ2-1, with D hard to call. V was pared by 4 bases and J by 4 bases, with 8 bases between. CDR1 is MNHEY, CDR2 SVGEGT, per germline. The CDR3 extends over 13 amino acids. The CDR3 nucleotides are TGTGCCAGCAGTTCCGGACGGTACAATGAGCAGTTCTTC. It specifies CASSSGRYNEQFF.

This clonotype was counted at least ten times. The J gene is TRBJ2-5, the V gene TRBV10-3, with 12 bases aligning to TRBD2. CDR1 ENHRY and CDR2 SYGVKD come from the germline V gene. J lost 1 base, V lost 6 bases, and 6 bases had no gene match. The CDR3 contains 16 residues. This CDR3 is CAIRGTSGFLQETQYF. The CDR3 nucleotides are TGTGCCATCAGAGGGACTAGCGGGTTCCTCCAAGAGACCCAGTACTTC.

This clonotype showed up many times. The V gene is TRBV7-8, the J gene TRBJ2-1; TRBD2 matches 8 bases. CDR3 length: 17 amino acids. The germline CDR1 and CDR2 sequences are SGHVS and FQNEAQ. V lost 4 bases to trimming and J lost 7 bases; unmatched junction nucleotides: 15. CDR3 sequence reads: CASSSLDSGIRWNEQFF. CDR3 in DNA: TGTGCCAGCAGCTCTCTCGATAGCGGGATTCGTTGGAATGAGCAGTTCTTC.

The sample holds many counts of this clonotype. V usage is TRBV29-1 and J usage is TRBJ2-7; 12 nucleotides match TRBD2. Trimming removed 6 bases from V and 0 bases from J; junction bases left unmatched: 9. The length of the CDR3 is 16 residues. In germline, CDR1 is SQVTM, CDR2 ANQGSEA. CDR3 DNA sequence: TGCAGCGTAAGGGGACTAGCGGGCGGGACCTCCTACGAGCAGTACTTC. Encoded protein: CSVRGLAGGTSYEQYF.

This clonotype was seen repeatedly, ten times or more. The chain combines TRBV7-2 with TRBJ1-1, with 8 nucleotides matching TRBD1. The CDR3 sequence is 15 residues long. In germline, CDR1 is SGHTA, CDR2 FQGNSA. V gave up 5 bases and J gave up 2 bases; unmatched junction bases: 7. CDR3 in amino acids: CASSQGQAGNTEAFF. Written as DNA, the CDR3 is TGTGCCAGCAGCCAGGGACAGGCAGGAAACACTGAAGCTTTCTTT.

This clonotype has a count of ten or more. A junction end diverges from the germline sequence, so it may reflect a read error. The rearrangement joins TRBV10-3 to TRBJ2-2, with D perhaps TRBD1 or TRBD2 (5 bases each). CDR1 is ENHRY and CDR2 is SYGVKD in the germline V gene. This CDR3 has 13 residues. The CDR3 region is CAFRVSGTGELFF. In DNA, the CDR3 is TGTGCCTTCAGGGTCAGCGGCACCGGGGAGCTGTTTTTT.

This clonotype was recorded at least ten times. The V gene is TRBV11-2, the J gene TRBJ2-7; possibly TRBD1 or TRBD2 for D (5 bases each). The CDR3 extends over 15 amino acids. Germline V lookup: CDR1 SGHAT, CDR2 FQNNGV. The V end was cut by 6 bases, the J end by 5 bases, with 20 bases between. In DNA form, the CDR3 reads TGTGCCAGCAGTTCTTCCGGGACGACCACCAACGAGCAGTACTTC. It encodes CASSSSGTTTNEQYF.

Regarding this clonotype: It may be a read error: a sequence one base away is much more abundant. The chain employs TRBV4-2 and TRBJ2-2, with a tentative D call TRBD1 (5 bases). The germline V gene has CDR1 LGHNA and CDR2 YNFKEQ. This CDR3 has 14 amino acids. The CDR3 reads CSSSQATDPGELFF. The CDR3 DNA sequence: TGTTCCAGCAGCCAAGCGACAGACCCCGGGGAGCTGTTTTTT.

This clonotype came up many times. The chain employs TRBV12-3 or TRBV12-4 and TRBJ1-2; the D is unclear. With 3 bases removed from V and 4 bases from J, the gap between germline ends came to 3 bases. The CDR3 is 11 residues long. The CDR3 DNA reads TGTGCCAGCAGTTTCGGCTATGGCTACACCTTC. Protein sequence: CASSFGYGYTF.

In its sample, this clonotype was seen many times. This chain links TRBV7-9 with TRBJ1-6; TRBD1 is a possible D gene (6 bases). The V end lost 2 bases, the J end lost 6 bases, and 11 bases lay between the germline ends. Germline assignment: CDR1 SEHNR and CDR2 FQNEAQ (reference sequence). The CDR3 length is 15 residues. The CDR3 DNA follows: TGTGCCAGCAGCTTACGACAGGATGGTAATTCACCCCTCCACTTT. It encodes CASSLRQDGNSPLHF.

The chain has TRBV6-2 or TRBV6-3 and TRBJ2-7; perhaps D is TRBD1 or TRBD2 (5 bases each). CDR3 length: 15 amino acids. V lost 5 bases and J lost 4, with 18 bases in between. Germline CDR1 is MNHEY and CDR2 is SVGEGT. The CDR3 sequence is CASSPPGPPRYEQYF. CDR3 in DNA: TGTGCCAGCAGTCCGCCGGGACCTCCCCGGTACGAGCAGTACTTC.

This clonotype was detected many times. The gene calls are TRBV4-3 and TRBJ2-7; tentative D call: TRBD2 (5 bases). The CDR3 runs to 14 residues. The ends were cut back, 4 bases at V and 2 bases at J, with 12 bases in the middle. CDR1 is LGHNA, CDR2 YSLEER, per germline. CDR3 DNA sequence: TGCGCCAGCAGCCCTTTCCACGGGGCCTACGAGCAGTACTTC. Its translation is CASSPFHGAYEQYF.

This clonotype has ten or more counts. In DNA form, the CDR3 reads TGTGCCAGCAGTTTGTGGCGGACGCAGTATTTT. Translated, it gives CASSLWRTQYF. V is TRBV28 and J is TRBJ2-3, with no clear D. This CDR3 has 11 residues. Trimming took 3 bases from V and 9 from J, leaving 7 bases between them. The germline CDR1 and CDR2 sequences are MDHEN and SYDVKM.

This clonotype was observed many times. The chain recombines TRBV4-3 with TRBJ2-3, with 7 bases matching TRBD1. Germline trimming cut 6 bases from V and 3 bases from J; bases unmatched to any gene: 15. The CDR3 has 17 residues. Germline loops: CDR1 LGHNA, CDR2 YSLEER. The chain's CDR3 is CASRKGVAGGRTDTQYF. The DNA for the CDR3 is TGCGCCAGCAGGAAAGGCGTCGCAGGGGGAAGGACAGATACGCAGTATTTT.

This clonotype was detected ten times or more. This chain connects TRBV5-6 to TRBJ2-7, with a weak D call TRBD2 (6 bases). The length of the CDR3 is 14 residues. Trimming removed 3 bases at V and 10 bases at J, with 20 bases between. Germline CDR1 and CDR2: SGHDT and YYEEEE. CDR3 bases: TGTGCCAGCAGCTGGCCGGGACTTAAAGGAGGACAGTACTTC. This translates into CASSWPGLKGGQYF.